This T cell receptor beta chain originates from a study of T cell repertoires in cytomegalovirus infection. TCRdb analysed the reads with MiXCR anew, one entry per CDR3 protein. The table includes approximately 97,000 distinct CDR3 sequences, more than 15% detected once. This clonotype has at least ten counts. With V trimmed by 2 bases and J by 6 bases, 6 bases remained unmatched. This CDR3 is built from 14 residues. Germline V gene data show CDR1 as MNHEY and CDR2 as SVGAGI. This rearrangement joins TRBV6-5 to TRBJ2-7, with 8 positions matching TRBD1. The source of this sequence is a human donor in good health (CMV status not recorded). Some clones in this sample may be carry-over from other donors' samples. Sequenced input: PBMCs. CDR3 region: CASSYSTGGSEQYF. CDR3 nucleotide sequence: TGTGCCAGCAGTTACAGCACAGGGGGGAGCGAGCAGTACTTC.